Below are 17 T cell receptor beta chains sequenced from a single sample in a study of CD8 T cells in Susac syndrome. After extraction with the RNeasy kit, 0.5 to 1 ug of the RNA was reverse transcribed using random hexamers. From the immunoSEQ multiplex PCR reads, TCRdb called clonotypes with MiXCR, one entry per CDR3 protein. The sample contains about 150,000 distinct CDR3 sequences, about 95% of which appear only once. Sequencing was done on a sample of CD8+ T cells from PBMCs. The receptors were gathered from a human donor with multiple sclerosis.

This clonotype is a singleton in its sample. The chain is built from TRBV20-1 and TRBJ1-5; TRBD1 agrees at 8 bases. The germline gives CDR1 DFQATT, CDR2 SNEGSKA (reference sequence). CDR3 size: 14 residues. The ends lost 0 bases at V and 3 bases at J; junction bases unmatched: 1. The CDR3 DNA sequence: TGCAGTGCTAGAGAGGACAGGGCCAATCAGCCCCAGCATTTT. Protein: CSAREDRANQPQHF.

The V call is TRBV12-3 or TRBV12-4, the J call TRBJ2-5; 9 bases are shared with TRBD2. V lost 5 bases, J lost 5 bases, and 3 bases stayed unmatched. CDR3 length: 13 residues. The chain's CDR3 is CASSKRGAETQYF. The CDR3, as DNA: TGTGCCAGCAGTAAGCGGGGGGCGGAGACCCAGTACTTC.

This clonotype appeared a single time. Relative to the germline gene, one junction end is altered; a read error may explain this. CDR3 nucleotides: TGTGCCAGCAGCGGGCAGACAGGGCGGAACAGTGAAGCTTTCTTT. Translating it yields CASSGQTGRNSEAFF. The genes are TRBV9 and TRBJ1-1; 7 nucleotides match TRBD1. The germline gives CDR1 SGDLS, CDR2 YYNGEE. The CDR3 is made up of 15 amino acids.

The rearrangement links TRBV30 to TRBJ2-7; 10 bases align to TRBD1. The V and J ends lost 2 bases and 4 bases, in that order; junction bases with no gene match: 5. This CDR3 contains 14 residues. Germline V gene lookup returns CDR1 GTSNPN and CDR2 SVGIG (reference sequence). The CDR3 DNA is TGTGCCTGGAGTTCCGGGACAGGGGTATACGAGCAGTACTTC. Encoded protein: CAWSSGTGVYEQYF.

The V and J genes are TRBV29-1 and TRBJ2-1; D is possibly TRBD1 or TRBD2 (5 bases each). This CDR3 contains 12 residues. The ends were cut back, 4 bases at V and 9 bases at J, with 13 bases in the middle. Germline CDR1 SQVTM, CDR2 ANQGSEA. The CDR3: CSVVGEKGEQFF. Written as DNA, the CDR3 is TGCAGCGTTGTAGGGGAGAAAGGTGAGCAGTTCTTC.

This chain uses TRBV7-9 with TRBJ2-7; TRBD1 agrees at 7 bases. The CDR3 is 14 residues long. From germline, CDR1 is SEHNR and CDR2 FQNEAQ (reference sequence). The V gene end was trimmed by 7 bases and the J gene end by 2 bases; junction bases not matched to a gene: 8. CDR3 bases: TGTGCCAGCAAAGGACAGGCTGCCCCCTACGAGCAGTACTTC. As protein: CASKGQAAPYEQYF.

The chain's CDR3 is CASSPWTGGDRDTQYF. The CDR3, as DNA: TGTGCCAGCAGTCCCTGGACAGGGGGAGATCGTGATACGCAGTATTTT. The rearrangement links TRBV27 to TRBJ2-3; 10 bases align to TRBD1. Germline V gives CDR1 MNHEY, CDR2 SMNVEV (reference sequence). Trimming removed 5 bases from V and 6 bases from J; junction bases left unmatched: 11. The CDR3 is 16 residues long.

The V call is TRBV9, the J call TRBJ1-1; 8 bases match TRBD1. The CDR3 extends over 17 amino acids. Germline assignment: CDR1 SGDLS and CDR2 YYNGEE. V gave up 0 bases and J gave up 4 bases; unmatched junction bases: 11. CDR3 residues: CASSVDRKTGVRTEAFF. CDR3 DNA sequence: TGTGCCAGCAGCGTAGATAGGAAGACAGGGGTGCGCACTGAAGCTTTCTTT.

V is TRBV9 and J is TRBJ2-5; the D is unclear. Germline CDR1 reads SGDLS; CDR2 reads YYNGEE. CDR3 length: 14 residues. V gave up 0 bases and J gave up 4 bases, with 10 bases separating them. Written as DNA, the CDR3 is TGTGCCAGCAGCGTAGGTCGCCCGAGAGAGACCCAGTACTTC. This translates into CASSVGRPRETQYF.

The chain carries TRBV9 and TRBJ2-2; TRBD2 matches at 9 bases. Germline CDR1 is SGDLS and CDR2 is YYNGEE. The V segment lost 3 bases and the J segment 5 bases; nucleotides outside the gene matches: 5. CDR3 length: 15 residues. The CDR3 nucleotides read TGTGCCAGCAGCGCCCCGGGACTAGCAACCGGGGAGCTGTTTTTT. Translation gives CASSAPGLATGELFF.

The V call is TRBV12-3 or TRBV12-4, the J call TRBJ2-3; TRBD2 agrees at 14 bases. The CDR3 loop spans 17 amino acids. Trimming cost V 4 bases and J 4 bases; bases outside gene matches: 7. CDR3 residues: CASSSGLAGGLADTQYF. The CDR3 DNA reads TGTGCCAGCAGTTCAGGACTAGCGGGGGGCCTGGCAGATACGCAGTATTTT.

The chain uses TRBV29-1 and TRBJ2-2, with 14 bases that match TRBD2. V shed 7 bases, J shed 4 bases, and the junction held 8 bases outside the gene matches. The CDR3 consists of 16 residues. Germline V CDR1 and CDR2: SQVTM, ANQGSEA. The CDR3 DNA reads TGCAGCGGGGGATTGGGACTAGCGGGGGTCACCGGGGAGCTGTTTTTT. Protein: CSGGLGLAGVTGELFF.

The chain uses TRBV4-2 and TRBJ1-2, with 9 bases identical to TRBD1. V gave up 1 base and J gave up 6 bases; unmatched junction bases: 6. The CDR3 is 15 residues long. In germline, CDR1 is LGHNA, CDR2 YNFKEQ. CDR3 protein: CASSQARTGEDGYTF. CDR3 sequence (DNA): TGTGCCAGCAGCCAAGCCCGGACAGGGGAGGATGGCTACACCTTC.

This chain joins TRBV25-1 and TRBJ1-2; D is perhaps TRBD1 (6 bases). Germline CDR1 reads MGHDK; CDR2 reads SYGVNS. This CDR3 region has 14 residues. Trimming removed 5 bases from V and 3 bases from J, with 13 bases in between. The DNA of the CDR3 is TGTGCCAGCAGTCCACCGGACAGCTACTATGGCTACACCTTC. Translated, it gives CASSPPDSYYGYTF.

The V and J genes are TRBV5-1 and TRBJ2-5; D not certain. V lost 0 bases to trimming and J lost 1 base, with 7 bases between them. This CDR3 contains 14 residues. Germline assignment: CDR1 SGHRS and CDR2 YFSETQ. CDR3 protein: CASSLGVVQETQYF. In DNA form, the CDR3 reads TGCGCCAGCAGCTTGGGGGTGGTCCAAGAGACCCAGTACTTC.

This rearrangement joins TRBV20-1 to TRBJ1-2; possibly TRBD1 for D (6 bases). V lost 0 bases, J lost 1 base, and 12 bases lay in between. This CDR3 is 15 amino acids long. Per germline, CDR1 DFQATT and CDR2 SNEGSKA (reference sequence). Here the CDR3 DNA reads TGCAGTGCTAGAGAAAGACAGGCCTTTAACTATGGCTACACCTTC. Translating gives CSARERQAFNYGYTF.

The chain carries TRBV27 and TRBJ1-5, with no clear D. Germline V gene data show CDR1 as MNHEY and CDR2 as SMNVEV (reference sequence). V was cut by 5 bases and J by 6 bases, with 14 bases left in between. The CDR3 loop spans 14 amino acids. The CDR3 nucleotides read TGTGCCAGCAGTATTAAAGGGCTTGGTCAGCCCCAGCATTTT. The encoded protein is CASSIKGLGQPQHF.